The T cell receptor beta chain under discussion was sequenced for a study of read filtering for tumor transcriptome and immune sequencing. This clonotype was observed many times. The library was built from roughly 400 ng RNA with molecular barcoded adaptors for alpha/delta and beta/gamma chains. TCRdb re-derived calls from the reads in MiXCR, one entry per CDR3 protein. The sample consists of some 40,000 distinct CDR3 sequences, around 11% of them appearing once. V was shortened by 3 bases and J by 5 bases, with 4 bases between the two germline ends. This CDR3 spans 11 amino acids. The J gene is TRBJ1-2, the V gene TRBV12-3 or TRBV12-4; D unresolved. The TCR originated in a donor aged 40 or over with multiple myeloma. The specimen was a population of CD138-negative cells sorted from bone marrow. The CDR3 here is CASSLFYGYTF. In DNA, the CDR3 is TGTGCCAGCAGTTTGTTTTATGGCTACACCTTC.